A single sample gave rise to the 24 T cell receptor beta chains below, sequenced in a study of T cell clonality in common variable immunodeficiency (dated by TCRdb to 2013 to 2016). Here is what the overall study found, with its caveats: CVID TCRbeta sequences reportedly showed fewer deletions and N-nucleotide insertions and lacked highly modified clones with 13 or more V deletions.

The library was generated by the immunoSEQ multiplex PCR assay. TCRdb's version of the immuneACCESS table is confined to in-frame rearrangements and falls short of the full clone set. An unresolved V gene accounts for under half of the shortfall where checked; the remainder is of unknown origin. For this sample, about 33,000 clones are listed, none of them singletons. 6.1% of the sample rests with the top ten. These receptors lack a known antigen. The source material was peripheral blood mononuclear cells. Every receptor here comes from a human donor with common variable immunodeficiency.

This clone was counted at least ten times. The read ends 3 residues before the CDR3 terminus; that terminus is restored from the germline J gene. The V call is TRBV6-2 or TRBV6-3, the J call TRBJ2-1; TRBD2 aligns across 9 bases. There are 15 residues in the CDR3. CDR1 and CDR2 (germline): MNHEY, SVGEGT. V dropped 0 bases and J dropped 3; count of bases not matched to a gene: 0. CDR3 DNA, as far as it was read: TGTGCCAGCAGTTACTCGCGGGGGGGCTACAATGAG. It encodes CASSYSRGGYNE. The full CDR3 protein reads CASSYSRGGYNEQFF.

To note about this clone: The read halts 3 residues ahead of the CDR3 end, with the missing end drawn from the germline J gene. The chain uses TRBV2 and TRBJ2-7; 7 bases line up with TRBD1. V was pared by 7 bases and J by 0 bases, with 9 bases of the junction left unmatched. The length of the CDR3 is 15 residues. Germline V CDR1 and CDR2: SNHLY, FYNNEI. The sequenced CDR3 bases are TGTGCCAGCATCACAGGGGAAGGGGGCTCCTACGAG. It translates to CASITGEGGSYE. The CDR3 in full is CASITGEGGSYEQYF. Full variable domain (remainder filled in from reference TRBV2 and TRBJ2-7): EPEVTQTPSHQVTQMGQEVILRCVPISNHLYFYWYRQILGQKVEFLVSFYNNEISEKSEIFDDQFSVERPDGSNFTLKIRSTKLEDSAMYFCASITGEGGSYEQYFGPGTRLTVT.

This clone was picked up a small number of times. The read stops 3 residues short of the end of the CDR3; the missing end is completed from the germline J gene. The gene calls are TRBV30 and TRBJ2-3, with 8 bases identical to TRBD1. This CDR3 comprises 13 residues. Germline assignment: CDR1 GTSNPN and CDR2 SVGIG (reference sequence). Trimming cost V 3 bases and J 5 bases; bases outside gene matches: 4. The CDR3: CAWRRTGIDTQYF. The part of the CDR3 DNA that was read is TGTGCCTGGAGGAGGACAGGGATAGATACG.

To note about this clone: Read coverage stops 3 residues before the CDR3 terminus; the germline J gene supplies the remainder. The rearrangement uses TRBV6-1 and TRBJ1-3; 8 bases match TRBD1. CDR1 and CDR2 from the germline V gene are MNHNS and SASEGT. The CDR3 is 17 residues long. Losses at the gene ends were 0 bases for V and 0 bases for J; bases not matched to a gene: 4. The CDR3 DNA, read in part, is TGTGCCAGCAGTGAAGCCAAAGGACAGGGCTCTGGAAACACC. It codes for CASSEAKGQGSGNT. The entire CDR3 is CASSEAKGQGSGNTIYF.

In regard to this clone: The CDR3 end falls 3 residues outside the read, so it is completed with the germline J gene. This rearrangement joins TRBV7-2 to TRBJ2-7; TRBD2 matches 13 bases. J was trimmed by 2 bases and V by 6 bases; bases with no gene match: 4. Germline CDR1 and CDR2: SGHTA and FQGNSA. This CDR3 is 15 amino acids long. The CDR3 loop is CASSPGLAGPYEQYF. CDR3 bases read: TGTGCCAGCAGTCCGGGACTAGCGGGGCCCTACGAG.

Note on this clone: Sequencing ends 3 residues short of the CDR3 end; the germline J gene provides the rest. The rearrangement uses TRBV2 and TRBJ1-5; 7 bases fit TRBD1. V shed 5 bases, J shed 7 bases, and the junction held 5 bases outside the gene matches. The CDR3 extends over 13 amino acids. In germline, CDR1 is SNHLY, CDR2 FYNNEI. CDR3 sequence: CASSRDSKQPQHF. CDR3 DNA (partial): TGTGCCAGCAGTCGGGACAGTAAGCAGCCC.

This clone showed up just a few times. The read halts 3 residues ahead of the CDR3 end, with the missing end drawn from the germline J gene. V gene TRBV5-1 combines with J gene TRBJ1-1; 7 nucleotides agree with TRBD1. CDR3 length equals 16 residues. In germline, CDR1 is SGHRS, CDR2 YFSETQ. V shed 4 bases and J 1 base; nucleotides not matched to a gene: 10. The DNA read from the CDR3 is TGCGCCAGCAGCGACACTTCTAGGACAGGGAACACTGAA. Amino acid sequence: CASSDTSRTGNTE. The whole CDR3 sequence is CASSDTSRTGNTEAFF.

For this clone: The read stops 3 residues short of the end of the CDR3; the missing end is completed from the germline J gene. The rearrangement links TRBV19 to TRBJ1-2, with 10 bases fitting TRBD1. J gave up 5 bases and V 4 bases, and 7 bases lay outside the gene matches. This CDR3 has 15 amino acids. Germline-derived CDR1 and CDR2 are LNHDA and SQIVND (reference sequence). Incomplete CDR3 DNA: TGTGCCAGTAGTAAGGGACAGGGGCTCGGATATGGC. Its translation is CASSKGQGLGYG. The entire CDR3 protein reads CASSKGQGLGYGYTF.

This clone was seen a handful of times. The read comes to an end 3 residues before the CDR3 does, leaving the germline J gene to fill in the end. This chain uses TRBV6-1 with TRBJ2-7; TRBD1 aligns across 9 bases. The CDR3 contains 14 residues. CDR1 MNHNS and CDR2 SASEGT come from the germline V gene. J was trimmed by 4 bases and V by 4 bases; bases with no gene match: 5. The sequenced CDR3 bases are TGTGCCAGCAGTGCTACAGGGGGCATTTACGAG. Its translation: CASSATGGIYE. The whole CDR3 sequence reads CASSATGGIYEQYF.

In its sample, this clone was seen a few times. The observed sequence ends 3 residues before the CDR3 terminus, with the missing tail filled in from the germline J gene. V usage is TRBV5-6 and J usage is TRBJ2-1, with 8 bases lining up with TRBD2. The V and J ends lost 6 bases and 8 bases, in that order; junction bases with no gene match: 7. The CDR3 runs to 13 residues. CDR1 is SGHDT, CDR2 YYEEEE, per germline. CDR3 loop: CASIPGGADEQFF. The part of the CDR3 DNA that was read is TGTGCCAGCATACCGGGGGGGGCGGATGAG.

This clone was observed a handful of times. The read finishes 3 residues shy of the CDR3 end, and the germline J gene is used to complete it. The V call is TRBV7-9, the J call TRBJ2-7; no firm D call. Germline V CDR1 and CDR2: SEHNR, FQNEAQ (reference sequence). This CDR3 has 13 residues. V shed 3 bases and J shed 3 bases, with 9 bases lying between them. CDR3 loop: CASSFVGHYEQYF. The sequenced part of the CDR3 DNA is TGTGCCAGCAGCTTTGTCGGTCACTACGAG.

Notes on this clone: The CDR3 end lies 3 residues beyond the end of the read and is filled in from the germline J gene. This sample includes further DNA sequences coding for the same CDR3. This chain uses TRBV7-6 with TRBJ1-2, with TRBD1 matching 9 bases. The CDR3 length is 13 residues. The germline CDR1 and CDR2 sequences are SGHVS and FNYEAQ. CDR3 in amino acids: CASSPGTGRGYTF. The CDR3 DNA, read in part, is TGTGCCAGCAGCCCCGGGACAGGGAGAGGC.

This clone qualifies as medium-sized (0.01 to 0.1%). The read halts 3 residues ahead of the CDR3 end, with the missing end drawn from the germline J gene. The J gene is TRBJ2-3, the V gene TRBV14; 8 bases line up with TRBD2. Germline CDR1 is SGHDN and CDR2 is FVKESK. V shed 0 bases, J shed 2 bases, and the junction held 1 base outside the gene matches. CDR3 length: 15 residues. The CDR3 here is CASSQETSVTDTQYF. Partial CDR3 DNA: TGTGCCAGCAGCCAAGAGACTAGCGTCACAGATACG.

This clone was seen only a few times. The CDR3 is cut off 3 residues early in the read; its end comes from the germline J gene. V and J are TRBV7-6 and TRBJ2-1; 9 bases align to TRBD1. With 1 base clipped from V and 7 bases from J, the junction kept 5 bases outside the gene matches. The CDR3 is 15 amino acids. The germline V gene has CDR1 SGHVS and CDR2 FNYEAQ. The CDR3 spells CASSLEGTGKNEQFF. The sequenced part of the CDR3 DNA is TGTGCCAGCAGCTTAGAAGGGACAGGGAAGAATGAG.

Many counts were recorded for this clone. Sequencing ends 3 residues short of the CDR3 end; the germline J gene provides the rest. J is TRBJ2-5 and V is TRBV6-2 or TRBV6-3; 7 bases are a match to TRBD1. V shed 5 bases, J shed 7 bases, and the junction held 19 bases outside the gene matches. Germline loops: CDR1 MNHEY, CDR2 SVGEGT. This CDR3 is built from 17 residues. The CDR3: CASSRGWEGGLPGTQYF. Incomplete CDR3 DNA: TGTGCCAGCAGTAGGGGGTGGGAAGGGGGCCTACCAGGGACC.

This clone was seen only a few times. The read terminates 3 residues before the CDR3 end, so the remaining end is supplied by the germline J gene. The chain carries TRBV7-6 and TRBJ2-2, with D perhaps TRBD1 (5 bases). Germline CDR1 SGHVS, CDR2 FNYEAQ. V lost 2 bases, J lost 2 bases, and 9 bases lay in between. The CDR3 contains 15 residues. CDR3 bases read: TGTGCCAGCAGCTTACCGGACACTAACACCGGGGAG. Protein sequence: CASSLPDTNTGE. From start to end, the CDR3 is CASSLPDTNTGELFF.

This clone appeared many times. The read terminates 3 residues before the CDR3 end, so the remaining end is supplied by the germline J gene. The gene calls are TRBV5-1 and TRBJ1-1; TRBD1 agrees at 7 bases. From germline, CDR1 is SGHRS and CDR2 YFSETQ. After removal of 2 bases from V and 4 bases from J, the junction contained 11 bases not matched to a gene. This CDR3 is built from 16 residues. The CDR3: CASSFGAGGTSTEAFF. The CDR3 bases that were read are TGCGCCAGCAGCTTTGGGGCAGGGGGAACGAGCACTGAA. Drawing the rest from reference TRBV5-1 and TRBJ1-1, the complete variable domain is KAGVTQTPRYLIKTRGQQVTLSCSPISGHRSVSWYQQTPGQGLQFLFEYFSETQRNKGNFPGRFSGRQFSNSRSEMNVSTLELGDSALYLCASSFGAGGTSTEAFFGQGTRLTVV.

Worth noting for this clone: The sequence runs out 3 residues before the end of the CDR3; the remainder is reconstructed from the germline J gene. The chain has TRBV6-2 or TRBV6-3 and TRBJ1-4; 8 bases fit TRBD1. CDR1 is MNHEY and CDR2 is SVGEGT in the germline V gene. The CDR3 loop spans 14 amino acids. Trimming took 6 bases from V and 7 from J; bases not matched to a gene: 7. Partial CDR3 DNA: TGTGCCAGCAGGGTCAGGGGGCAAGGTGAAAAA. Encoded protein: CASRVRGQGEK. The whole CDR3 protein is CASRVRGQGEKLFF.

A few counts support this clone. The read stops 3 residues short of the end of the CDR3; the missing end is completed from the germline J gene. This chain connects TRBV7-9 to TRBJ2-7; TRBD1 might be the D (5 bases). Per the germline V gene, CDR1 is SEHNR and CDR2 is FQNEAQ (reference sequence). CDR3 length: 14 amino acids. V shed 1 base and J shed 2 bases, with 9 bases lying between them. The CDR3 is CASSLDGQAYEQYF. CDR3 DNA (partial): TGTGCCAGCAGCTTAGATGGACAAGCCTACGAG.

Turning to this clone: The read gets to within 3 residues of the CDR3 end, and the germline J gene fills in the rest. The rearrangement links TRBV19 to TRBJ1-5; D not certain. V lost 3 bases and J lost 5, with 5 bases in between. The CDR3 has 12 residues. CDR1 LNHDA and CDR2 SQIVND come from the germline V gene (reference sequence). This CDR3 is CASSIQDQPQHF. Incomplete CDR3 DNA: TGTGCCAGTAGTATCCAGGATCAGCCC.

This clone has a count of ten or more. Read sequence stops 3 residues before the CDR3 end, and the germline J gene provides the missing end. The chain recombines TRBV5-1 with TRBJ1-1, with a tentative D call TRBD1 (5 bases). The CDR3 has 14 amino acids. V gave up 5 bases and J gave up 4 bases, with 15 bases separating them. Germline CDR1 reads SGHRS; CDR2 reads YFSETQ. The CDR3 bases that were read are TGCGCCAGCAGACGCGCAGGAGGGGTCACTGAA. Protein product: CASRRAGGVTE. The entire CDR3 is CASRRAGGVTEAFF. The variable domain in full, completed from reference TRBV5-1 and TRBJ1-1, reads KAGVTQTPRYLIKTRGQQVTLSCSPISGHRSVSWYQQTPGQGLQFLFEYFSETQRNKGNFPGRFSGRQFSNSRSEMNVSTLELGDSALYLCASRRAGGVTEAFFGQGTRLTVV.

A few counts support this clone. A junction end diverges from the germline sequence, so it may reflect a read error. The CDR3 end lies 3 residues beyond the end of the read and is filled in from the germline J gene. V usage is TRBV6-2 or TRBV6-3 and J usage is TRBJ1-5; weak D call: TRBD1 (5 bases). The CDR3 runs 17 residues. Germline V gene data show CDR1 as MNHEY and CDR2 as SVGEGT. The CDR3 here is CASSYSPAGIGKQPQHF. The covered CDR3 bases are TGTGCCAGCAGTTACTCCCCGGCAGGGATTGGCAAGCAGCCC.

This clone was observed at least ten times. The read halts 3 residues ahead of the CDR3 end, with the missing end drawn from the germline J gene. V is TRBV6-4 and J is TRBJ2-3, with 11 positions matching TRBD2. J was trimmed by 2 bases and V by 5 bases; bases with no gene match: 3. CDR3 length: 15 amino acids. Germline V gene lookup returns CDR1 MRHNA and CDR2 SNTAGT. CDR3 sequence reads: CASSTSGGDTDTQYF. The DNA read from the CDR3 is TGTGCCAGCAGTACTAGCGGGGGAGACACAGATACG.

A few counts support this clone. The read is 3 residues too short to cover the CDR3 end, so that end is filled in from the germline J gene. The chain joins TRBV30 to TRBJ1-3; D remains ambiguous. The CDR3 sequence is 15 residues long. CDR1 and CDR2 (germline): GTSNPN, SVGIG (reference sequence). V lost 1 base to trimming and J lost 0 bases, with 10 bases between them. CDR3 sequence: CAWSATRYSGNTIYF. The sequenced part of the CDR3 DNA is TGTGCCTGGAGTGCAACACGTTACTCTGGAAACACC.